These 9 T cell receptor beta chains were all obtained from the same sample, sequenced in a study of T cells after yellow fever vaccination. TCRdb reprocessed the 5' RACE reads via MiXCR and lists one record per CDR3 protein. The data show roughly 500,000 distinct CDR3 sequences, about 19% seen once. The specimen was PBMCs, collected 15 days after the yellow fever booster vaccination. Receptors were obtained from a young man who received the YFV17D yellow fever vaccine.

This clonotype was picked up a small number of times. This chain connects TRBV14 to TRBJ2-3; D is possibly TRBD2 (5 bases). Germline loops: CDR1 SGHDN, CDR2 FVKESK. V was clipped by 0 bases and J by 0 bases, with 7 bases between them. The CDR3 is 15 amino acids. Here the CDR3 DNA reads TGTGCCAGCAGCCAAGAAGACTACAGCACAGATACGCAGTATTTT. It codes for CASSQEDYSTDTQYF.

The chain uses TRBV20-1 and TRBJ2-1, with D possibly TRBD2 on 6 matching bases. The CDR3 is 13 amino acids. Germline values: CDR1 DFQATT, CDR2 SNEGSKA (reference sequence). Between the trimmed V and J ends, which lost 3 bases and 8 bases, there was a span of 14 bases. The CDR3 sequence is CSARVPPGDEQFF. The CDR3 DNA sequence: TGCAGTGCTAGGGTCCCCCCGGGGGATGAGCAGTTCTTC.

This chain connects TRBV7-3 to TRBJ2-5, with D possibly matching TRBD2 (5 bases). The CDR3 extends over 13 amino acids. Germline V CDR1 and CDR2: SGHTA, FQGTGA. The V and J ends lost 5 bases and 4 bases respectively, with 11 bases between them. The CDR3 sequence: CASSHGELETQYF. The CDR3 DNA reads as TGTGCCAGCAGCCACGGGGAACTAGAGACCCAGTACTTC.

The table lists this clonotype with a few counts. The chain employs TRBV10-3 and TRBJ1-4, with D perhaps TRBD1 (5 bases). This CDR3 is built from 14 residues. CDR1 is ENHRY and CDR2 is SYGVKD in the germline V gene. The ends were cut back, 10 bases at V and 4 bases at J, with 16 bases in the middle. The CDR3 here is CASSRDGLNEKLFF. For the CDR3, the DNA is TGTGCCAGTTCTCGGGACGGACTTAATGAAAAACTGTTTTTT.

This clonotype has a handful of counts. CDR3 in amino acids: CAASEGQTAGTDTQYF. For the CDR3, the DNA is TGTGCCGCTAGTGAGGGACAGACGGCCGGAACAGATACGCAGTATTTT. The chain carries TRBV24-1 and TRBJ2-3; 7 positions match TRBD1. The germline CDR1 and CDR2 sequences are KGHDR and SFDVKD. The CDR3 has 16 amino acids. The junction had 17 bases not matched to a gene; V was cut back by 12 bases and J by 3 bases.

The V and J genes are TRBV5-6 and TRBJ2-4, with 8 nucleotides matching TRBD1. The CDR3 loop spans 12 amino acids. V lost 3 bases, J lost 8 bases, and 1 base stayed unmatched. Germline values: CDR1 SGHDT, CDR2 YYEEEE. In nucleotides, the CDR3 is TGTGCCAGCAGCTCGACAGGGGACATTCAGTACTTC. Amino acid sequence: CASSSTGDIQYF.

The CDR3 sequence is CSAPSGSQETQYF. Here the CDR3 DNA reads TGCAGTGCCCCTAGCGGGTCCCAAGAGACCCAGTACTTC. The V gene is TRBV20-1, the J gene TRBJ2-5, with 8 bases fitting TRBD2. This CDR3 contains 13 residues. Germline CDR1 DFQATT, CDR2 SNEGSKA (reference sequence). V trimming: 6 bases; J trimming: 1 base; junction bases outside the gene matches: 4.

This clonotype appeared a few times. This chain links TRBV29-1 with TRBJ2-1; 7 bases align to TRBD2. The V and J ends lost 4 bases and 4 bases, in that order; junction bases with no gene match: 13. The CDR3 runs to 16 residues. The germline CDR1 and CDR2 sequences are SQVTM and ANQGSEA. The CDR3 region has the DNA TGCAGCGTTGGGGGCGGGGAGGGATCGAAATACAATGAGCAGTTCTTC. Protein sequence: CSVGGGEGSKYNEQFF.

This chain links TRBV18 with TRBJ2-1; D may be TRBD1 or TRBD2 (6 bases each). The CDR3 is 15 amino acids. CDR1 is KGHSH, CDR2 LQKENI, per germline. Trimming shortened V by 4 bases and J by 7 bases, and 17 bases separated the two germline ends. The CDR3 reads CASSRQRGATNEQFF. In DNA, the CDR3 is TGTGCCAGCTCACGTCAGAGGGGGGCGACGAATGAGCAGTTCTTC.